This T cell receptor beta chain was sequenced during a study of blood T cell repertoires in COVID-19 (TCRdb year 2020). For the study in its entirety: Samples covering the acute and convalescent phases of COVID-19 were provided by collaborators in the United States, Italy and Spain. The repertoires were released in a freely available public database meant as a resource for research on the immune response to SARS-CoV-2. Samples were obtained from the ongoing ImmuneRACE study (first 160 participants) and from 950 to 1,500 subjects provided by 6 global collaborators. Subjects who had been exposed to COVID-19, were actively infected with it, or had recovered from it provided the deeply sampled blood TCRbeta repertoires that made up the dataset. Sample metadata almost always included a de-identified subject ID, COVID-19 status, age in years and sex. HLA class I and class II types, where available, came from metadata supplied by the sample provider rather than from assay-based typing. The material from the prospective study consisted of cDNA or gDNA derived from T cells, B-cell-depleted T cells, or PBMCs. General conclusions and limits of the study: The amount of clinical and demographic metadata varied by source and participant and was provided uncurated.

Each collaborating institution followed its own protocols to collect whole blood in K2EDTA tubes. For TCRbeta analysis, collaborator samples were shipped as frozen whole blood, as isolated PBMCs, or as DNA extracted from either sample type. Regarding this clone: This clone's antigen is unknown. Within one base of it there is no much larger clone, and no base qualities were kept.

TCRbeta CDR3 regions were amplified from genomic DNA by means of the immunoSEQ Assay, a bias-controlled multiplex PCR. Regarding the original processing steps: Within the assay, amplification of reference gene primers was used to estimate how many nucleated cells each sample contained. To quantify the absolute abundance of each unique TCRbeta CDR3 rearrangement, sequence reads were collapsed and filtered. Productive Simpson clonality was computed per sample as the square root of Simpson's diversity index over productive rearrangements. As stored in TCRdb, this immuneACCESS dataset retains in-frame rearrangements with V and J assigned. A fraction of the clones does not appear; measured against another copy, unresolved V genes explain less than half of the discrepancy, and the remainder lacks a known reason. V and J calls and clone size are as listed in that table; D and trimming were resolved from the DNA. This sample comprises 350,000 to 450,000 clones, approximately 88% of them detected only once. Roughly 1.2% of the sample is in the top ten clones.

Inclusive of the bounding cysteine and phenylalanine, the CDR3 is 17 residues long. The only DNA kept is the CDR3, 51 bases in frame from the first base. CDR1 MGHDK and CDR2 SYGVNS were looked up in the germline V gene. Ends trimmed: V by 3 bases, J by 6 bases; bases unmatched to a gene: 12. Sequencing was done on a sample of peripheral blood. The source is a man aged 40-55 years with acute or convalescent COVID-19. In this chain, TRBV25-1 is recombined with TRBJ2-1; 9 bases in between match TRBD2. The bases read TGTGCCAGCAGTGATTGGTTTGCGGGAGGGCGGTCCAATGAGCAGTTCTTC. Translated, it gives CASSDWFAGGRSNEQFF.